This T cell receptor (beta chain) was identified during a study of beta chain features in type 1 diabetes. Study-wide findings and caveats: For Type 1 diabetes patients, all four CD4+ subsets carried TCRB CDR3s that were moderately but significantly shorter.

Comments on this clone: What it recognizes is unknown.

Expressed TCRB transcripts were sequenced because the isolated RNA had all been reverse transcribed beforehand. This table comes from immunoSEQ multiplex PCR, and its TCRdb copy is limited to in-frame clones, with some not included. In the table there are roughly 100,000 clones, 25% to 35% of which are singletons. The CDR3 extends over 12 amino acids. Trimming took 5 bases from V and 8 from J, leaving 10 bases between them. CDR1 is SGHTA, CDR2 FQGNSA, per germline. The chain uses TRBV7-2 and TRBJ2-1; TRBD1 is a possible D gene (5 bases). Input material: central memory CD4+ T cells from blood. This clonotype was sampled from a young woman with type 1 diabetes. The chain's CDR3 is CASSPLRDEQFF. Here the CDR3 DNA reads TGTGCCAGCAGCCCTCTCAGGGATGAGCAGTTCTTC.